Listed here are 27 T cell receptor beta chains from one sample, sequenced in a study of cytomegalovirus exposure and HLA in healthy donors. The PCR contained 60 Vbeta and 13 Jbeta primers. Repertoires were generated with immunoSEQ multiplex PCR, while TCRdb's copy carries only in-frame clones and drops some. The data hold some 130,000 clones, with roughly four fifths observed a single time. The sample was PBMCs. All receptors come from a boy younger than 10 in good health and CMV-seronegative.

In DNA, the CDR3 is TGTGCCACCAGCTTAACAGACTATGGCTACACCTTC. Protein: CATSLTDYGYTF. The V gene is TRBV15, the J gene TRBJ1-2; no clear D. The CDR3 contains 12 residues. In germline, CDR1 is LNHNV, CDR2 YYDKDF (reference sequence). Between the trimmed V and J ends, which lost 5 bases and 3 bases, there was a span of 7 bases.

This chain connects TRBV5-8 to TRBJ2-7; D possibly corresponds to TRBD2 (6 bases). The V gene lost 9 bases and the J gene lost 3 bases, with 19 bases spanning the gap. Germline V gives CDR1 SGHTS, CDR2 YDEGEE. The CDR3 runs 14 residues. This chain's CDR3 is CANSRTGGFYEQYV. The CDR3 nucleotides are TGTGCCAACTCCCGGACTGGAGGGTTCTACGAGCAGTACGTC.

CDR3 protein: CASGRGADTQYF. The DNA of the CDR3 is TGTGCTAGTGGTCGGGGGGCAGATACGCAGTATTTT. This sequence joins TRBV12-5 and TRBJ2-3, with TRBD2 matching 7 bases. Germline V gives CDR1 LGHNT, CDR2 FRNRAP. CDR3 length equals 12 residues. V dropped 5 bases and J dropped 4; count of bases not matched to a gene: 0.

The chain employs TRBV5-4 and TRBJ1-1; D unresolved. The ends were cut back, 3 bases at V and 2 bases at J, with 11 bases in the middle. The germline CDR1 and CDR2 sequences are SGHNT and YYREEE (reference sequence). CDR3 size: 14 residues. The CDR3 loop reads CASSSRDTNTEAFF. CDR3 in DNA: TGTGCCAGCAGCTCGCGGGATACTAACACTGAAGCTTTCTTT.

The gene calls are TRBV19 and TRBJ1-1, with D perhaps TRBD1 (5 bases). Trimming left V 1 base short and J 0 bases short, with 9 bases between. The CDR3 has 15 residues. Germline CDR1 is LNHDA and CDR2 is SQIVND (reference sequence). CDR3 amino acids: CASSIGPGMNTEAFF. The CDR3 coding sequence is TGTGCCAGTAGTATAGGGCCAGGGATGAACACTGAAGCTTTCTTT.

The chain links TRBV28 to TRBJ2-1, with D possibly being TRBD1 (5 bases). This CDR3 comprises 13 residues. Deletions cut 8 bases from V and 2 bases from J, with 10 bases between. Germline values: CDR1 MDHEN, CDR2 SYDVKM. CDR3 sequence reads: CASWQGAYNEQFF. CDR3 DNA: TGTGCCAGCTGGCAGGGTGCCTACAATGAGCAGTTCTTC.

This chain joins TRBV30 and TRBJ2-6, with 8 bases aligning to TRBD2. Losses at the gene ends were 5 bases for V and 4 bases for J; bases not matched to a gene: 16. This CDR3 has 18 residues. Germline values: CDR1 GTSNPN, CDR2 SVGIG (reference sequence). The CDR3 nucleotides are TGTGCCTGGGGTGGACTAGCAAGGCAATCAGCCGGGGCCAACGTCCTGACTTTC. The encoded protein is CAWGGLARQSAGANVLTF.

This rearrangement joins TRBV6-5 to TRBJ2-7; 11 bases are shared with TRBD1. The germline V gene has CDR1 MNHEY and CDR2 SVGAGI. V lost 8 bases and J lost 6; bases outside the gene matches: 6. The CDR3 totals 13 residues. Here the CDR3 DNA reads TGTGCCAGCCTGAGGACAGGGGGCGGCGAGCAGTACTTC. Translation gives CASLRTGGGEQYF.

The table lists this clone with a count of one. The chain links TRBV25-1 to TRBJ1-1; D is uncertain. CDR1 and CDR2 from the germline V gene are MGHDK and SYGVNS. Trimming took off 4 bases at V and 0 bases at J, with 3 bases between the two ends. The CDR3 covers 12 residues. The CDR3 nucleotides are TGTGCCAGCAGTGGAGTGAACACTGAAGCTTTCTTT. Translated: CASSGVNTEAFF.

In DNA, the CDR3 is TGTGCCAGCAGCGGAACTCCTACTGACTGGAACAATGAGCAGTTCTTC. This encodes CASSGTPTDWNNEQFF. V is TRBV9 and J is TRBJ2-1; D remains unclear. Looked up from germline, CDR1 is SGDLS and CDR2 is YYNGEE. The length of the CDR3 is 16 residues. Trimming stripped 3 bases from V and 5 bases from J, with 18 bases between.

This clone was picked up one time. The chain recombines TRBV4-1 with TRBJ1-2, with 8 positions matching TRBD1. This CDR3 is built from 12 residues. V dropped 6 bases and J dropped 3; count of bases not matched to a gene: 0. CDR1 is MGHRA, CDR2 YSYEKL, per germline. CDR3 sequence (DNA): TGCGCCAGCAGGGACAGGGACTATGGCTACACCTTC. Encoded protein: CASRDRDYGYTF.

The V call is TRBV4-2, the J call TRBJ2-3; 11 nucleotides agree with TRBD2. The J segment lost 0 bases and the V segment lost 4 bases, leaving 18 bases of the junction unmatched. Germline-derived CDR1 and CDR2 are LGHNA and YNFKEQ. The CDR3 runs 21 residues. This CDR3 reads CASSLPDFPTGTSGSTDTQYF. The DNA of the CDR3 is TGTGCCAGCAGCCTCCCTGATTTCCCTACGGGGACTAGCGGCAGCACAGATACGCAGTATTTT.

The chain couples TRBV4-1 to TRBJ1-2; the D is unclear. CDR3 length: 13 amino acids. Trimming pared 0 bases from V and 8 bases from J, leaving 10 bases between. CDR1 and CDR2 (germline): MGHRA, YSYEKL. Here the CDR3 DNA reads TGCGCCAGCAGCCAAGAGGAGGGAAGCGGCTACACCTTC. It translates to CASSQEEGSGYTF.

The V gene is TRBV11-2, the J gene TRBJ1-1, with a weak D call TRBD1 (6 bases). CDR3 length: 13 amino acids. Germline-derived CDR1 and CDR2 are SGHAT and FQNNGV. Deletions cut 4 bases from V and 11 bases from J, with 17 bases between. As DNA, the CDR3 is TGTGCCAGCAGCTCCACAGGGAAGGTAGATGCTTTCTTT. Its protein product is CASSSTGKVDAFF.

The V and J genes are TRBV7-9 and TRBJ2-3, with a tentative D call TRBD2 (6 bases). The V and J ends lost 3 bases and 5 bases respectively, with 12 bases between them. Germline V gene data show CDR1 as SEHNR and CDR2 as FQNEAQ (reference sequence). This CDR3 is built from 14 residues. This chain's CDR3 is CASSLRREVDTQYF. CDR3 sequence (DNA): TGTGCCAGCAGCTTGCGGCGGGAAGTAGATACGCAGTATTTT.

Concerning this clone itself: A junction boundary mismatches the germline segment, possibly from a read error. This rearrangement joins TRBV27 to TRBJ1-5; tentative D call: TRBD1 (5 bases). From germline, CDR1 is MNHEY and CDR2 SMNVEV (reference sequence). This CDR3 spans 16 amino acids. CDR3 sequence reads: CAGSLSMQAGRRPQHF. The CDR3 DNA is TGTGCCGGCAGTTTATCGATGCAGGCAGGGCGACGGCCCCAGCATTTT.

DNA for the CDR3: TGTGCCAGCAGTTCCCAGGCGGAGGGCGGGGAGCTGTTTTTT. It yields the protein CASSSQAEGGELFF. The chain combines TRBV6-1 with TRBJ2-2; perhaps TRBD2 as D (6 bases). Germline CDR1 is MNHNS and CDR2 is SASEGT. The CDR3 spans 14 residues. V lost 5 bases to trimming and J lost 7 bases, with 14 bases between them.

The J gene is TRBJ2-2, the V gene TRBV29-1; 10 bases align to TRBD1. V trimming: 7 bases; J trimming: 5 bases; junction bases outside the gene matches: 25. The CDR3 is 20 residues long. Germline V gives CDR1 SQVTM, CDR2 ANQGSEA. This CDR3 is CSGRHINPTGQGPRTGELFF. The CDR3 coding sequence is TGCAGCGGGCGCCACATAAACCCAACGGGACAGGGGCCTCGGACCGGGGAGCTGTTTTTT.

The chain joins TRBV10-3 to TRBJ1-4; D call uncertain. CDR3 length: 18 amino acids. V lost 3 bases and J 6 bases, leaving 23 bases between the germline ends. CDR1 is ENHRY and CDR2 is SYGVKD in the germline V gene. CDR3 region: CAISDGRADRVPDEKLFF. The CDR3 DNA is TGTGCCATCAGTGATGGGCGGGCAGACCGAGTTCCGGATGAAAAACTGTTTTTT.

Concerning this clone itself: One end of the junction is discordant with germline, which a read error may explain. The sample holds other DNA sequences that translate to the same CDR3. CDR3 sequence: CASSLDYGIHTDTQYF. For the CDR3, the DNA is TGTGCCAGTAGCTTAGATTACGGGATTCACACAGATACGCAGTATTTT. The chain couples TRBV7-9 to TRBJ2-3; D may be TRBD2 (5 bases). The CDR3 is made up of 16 amino acids. Germline CDR1 SEHNR, CDR2 FQNEAQ (reference sequence).

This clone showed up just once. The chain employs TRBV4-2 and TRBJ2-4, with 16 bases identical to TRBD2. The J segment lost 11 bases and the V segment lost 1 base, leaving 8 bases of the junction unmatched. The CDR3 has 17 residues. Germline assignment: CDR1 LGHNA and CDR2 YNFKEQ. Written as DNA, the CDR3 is TGTGCCAGCAGCCAAGCCGGGACTAGCGGGGGGGCCCCTGTTCAGTACTTC. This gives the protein CASSQAGTSGGAPVQYF.

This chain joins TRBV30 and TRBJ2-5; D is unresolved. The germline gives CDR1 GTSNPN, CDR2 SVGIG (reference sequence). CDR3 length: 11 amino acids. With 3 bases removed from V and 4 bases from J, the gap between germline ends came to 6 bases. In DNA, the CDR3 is TGTGCCTGGAGCAGGATAGAGACCCAGTACTTC. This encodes CAWSRIETQYF.

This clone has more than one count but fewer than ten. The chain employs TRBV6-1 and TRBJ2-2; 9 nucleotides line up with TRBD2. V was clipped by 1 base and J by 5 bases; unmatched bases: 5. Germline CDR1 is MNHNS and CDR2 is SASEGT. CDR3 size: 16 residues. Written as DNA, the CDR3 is TGTGCCAGCAGTGAAGGGGGACTAGCAGAGACCGGGGAGCTGTTTTTT. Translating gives CASSEGGLAETGELFF.

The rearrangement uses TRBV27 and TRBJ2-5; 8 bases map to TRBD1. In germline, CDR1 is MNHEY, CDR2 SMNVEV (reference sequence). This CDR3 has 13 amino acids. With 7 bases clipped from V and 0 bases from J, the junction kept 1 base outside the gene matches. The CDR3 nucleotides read TGTGCCAGCAAGGACAGGGACCAAGAGACCCAGTACTTC. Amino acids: CASKDRDQETQYF.

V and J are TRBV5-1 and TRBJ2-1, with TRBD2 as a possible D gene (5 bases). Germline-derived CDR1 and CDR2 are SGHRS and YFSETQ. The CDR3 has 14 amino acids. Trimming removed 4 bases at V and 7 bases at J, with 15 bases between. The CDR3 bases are TGCGCCAGCAGCCTGAAATCAGCGGCAAATGAGCAGTTCTTC. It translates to CASSLKSAANEQFF.

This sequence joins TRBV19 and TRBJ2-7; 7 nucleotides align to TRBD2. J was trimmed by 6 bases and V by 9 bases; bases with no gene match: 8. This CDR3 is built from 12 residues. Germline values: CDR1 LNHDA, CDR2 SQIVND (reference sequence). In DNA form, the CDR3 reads TGTGCCAGCCAGGCGGGGGAAGGCGAGCAGTACGTC. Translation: CASQAGEGEQYV.

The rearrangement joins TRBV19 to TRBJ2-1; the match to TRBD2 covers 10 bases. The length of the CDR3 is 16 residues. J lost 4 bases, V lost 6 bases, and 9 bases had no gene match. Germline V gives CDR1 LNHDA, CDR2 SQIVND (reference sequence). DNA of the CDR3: TGTGCCAGTAGCATAAAACTAGCGGGGAAATACAATGAGCAGTTCTTC. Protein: CASSIKLAGKYNEQFF.